What follows are 25 T cell receptor beta chains derived from one specimen sequenced in a study of CD8 T cells in Susac syndrome. After extraction with the RNeasy kit, 0.5 to 1 ug of the RNA was reverse transcribed using random hexamers. TCRdb fed the immunoSEQ multiplex PCR reads into MiXCR, producing one record per CDR3 protein. The data show fewer than 200,000 distinct CDR3 sequences, with approximately 93% seen just once and roughly 0.096% held by the top ten. The material sequenced was CD4+ T cells from PBMCs. All receptors come from a human donor in good health.

J is TRBJ1-6 and V is TRBV7-9; D ambiguous. V shed 3 bases and J shed 7 bases, with 13 bases lying between them. CDR3 length equals 15 residues. Germline V CDR1 and CDR2: SEHNR, FQNEAQ (reference sequence). CDR3 DNA: TGTGCCAGCAGCTTTACGGTTTCACTCAATTCACCCCTCCACTTT. Translation gives CASSFTVSLNSPLHF.

This chain joins TRBV19 and TRBJ1-1; D may be TRBD1 (6 bases). The germline V gene encodes CDR1 LNHDA and CDR2 SQIVND (reference sequence). This CDR3 is 15 amino acids long. The V and J ends lost 8 bases and 6 bases respectively, with 22 bases between them. The chain's CDR3 is CASSFKKTGTSEAFF. In DNA form, the CDR3 reads TGTGCCAGTTCCTTCAAAAAAACAGGGACCTCTGAAGCTTTCTTT.

This chain uses TRBV12-3 or TRBV12-4 with TRBJ1-5; D uncertain. There are 14 residues in the CDR3. Deletions cut 6 bases from V and 1 base from J, with 10 bases between. CDR3 region: CASSHVESNQPQHF. As DNA, the CDR3 is TGTGCCAGCAGCCATGTCGAGAGCAATCAGCCCCAGCATTTT.

The rearrangement joins TRBV7-9 to TRBJ1-6; TRBD1 aligns across 7 bases. CDR3 size: 17 residues. V gave up 4 bases and J gave up 7 bases; unmatched junction bases: 13. Germline V gene lookup returns CDR1 SEHNR and CDR2 FQNEAQ (reference sequence). CDR3 loop: CASSYPQGGTGNSPLHF. CDR3 sequence (DNA): TGTGCCAGCAGCTATCCGCAGGGGGGGACGGGGAATTCACCCCTCCACTTT.

The chain employs TRBV6-5 and TRBJ2-7, with D uncertain. Germline CDR1 MNHEY, CDR2 SVGAGI. This CDR3 spans 14 amino acids. Deletions cut 5 bases from V and 6 bases from J, with 17 bases between. CDR3 sequence: CASSVPGFLTEQYF. The CDR3 DNA is TGTGCCAGCAGTGTGCCGGGTTTCTTGACCGAGCAGTACTTC.

This clonotype occurred once. This chain connects TRBV19 to TRBJ2-6; TRBD1 matches 7 bases. Per germline, CDR1 LNHDA and CDR2 SQIVND (reference sequence). CDR3 size: 17 residues. V shed 7 bases and J 1 base; nucleotides not matched to a gene: 10. The CDR3 DNA sequence: TGTGCCAGTAAGCCAGACAGGGCAACTTCTGGGGCCAACGTCCTGACTTTC. Amino acids: CASKPDRATSGANVLTF.

The chain carries TRBV12-3 or TRBV12-4 and TRBJ1-1; D unresolved. Deletions cut 6 bases from V and 1 base from J, with 9 bases between. This CDR3 is 13 amino acids long. The CDR3, as DNA: TGTGCCAGCAGCAACCATCAGAACACTGAAGCTTTCTTT. It yields the protein CASSNHQNTEAFF.

The chain carries TRBV5-6 and TRBJ2-3; 10 bases align to TRBD1. Trimming cost V 6 bases and J 5 bases; bases outside gene matches: 12. The germline CDR1 and CDR2 sequences are SGHDT and YYEEEE. There are 16 residues in the CDR3. CDR3: CASTTPGQGFEDTQYF. The CDR3 DNA is TGTGCCAGCACCACCCCGGGACAGGGGTTTGAAGATACGCAGTATTTT.

The chain couples TRBV6-5 to TRBJ2-7; 9 nucleotides align to TRBD1. The V and J ends lost 6 bases and 6 bases, in that order; junction bases with no gene match: 12. Germline CDR1 MNHEY, CDR2 SVGAGI. The CDR3 loop spans 15 amino acids. The CDR3 is CASRRTGTGSPEQYF. CDR3 in DNA: TGTGCCAGCAGAAGGACCGGGACAGGGAGTCCCGAGCAGTACTTC.

The chain combines TRBV5-6 with TRBJ2-3; 9 bases match TRBD2. Per germline, CDR1 SGHDT and CDR2 YYEEEE. The CDR3 has 16 amino acids. V was pared by 0 bases and J by 4 bases, with 6 bases of the junction left unmatched. This CDR3 is CASSLVGRGGSDTQYF. As DNA, the CDR3 is TGTGCCAGCAGCTTGGTTGGGCGGGGGGGCTCAGATACGCAGTATTTT.

This chain links TRBV19 with TRBJ2-2; 7 positions agree with TRBD2. CDR1 is LNHDA and CDR2 is SQIVND in the germline V gene (reference sequence). With 7 bases clipped from V and 3 bases from J, the junction kept 8 bases outside the gene matches. This CDR3 is built from 15 residues. DNA of the CDR3: TGTGCCAGTAAAGCTAGGGGAGGGGACACCGGGGAGCTGTTTTTT. Translation gives CASKARGGDTGELFF.

This sequence joins TRBV7-2 and TRBJ2-1; D call uncertain. The CDR3 covers 13 residues. CDR1 SGHTA and CDR2 FQGNSA come from the germline V gene. The V end lost 3 bases, the J end lost 11 bases, and 14 bases lay between the germline ends. DNA of the CDR3: TGTGCCAGCAGCTTGGGAACCGGTAAAAAGCAGTTCTTC. Its translation is CASSLGTGKKQFF.

This clonotype appeared once. This chain connects TRBV27 to TRBJ1-1, with no clear D. V dropped 7 bases and J dropped 0 bases, with 12 bases sitting between them. The CDR3 contains 14 residues. From germline, CDR1 is MNHEY and CDR2 SMNVEV (reference sequence). CDR3 DNA sequence: TGTGCCAGCAACTTGGGCGAAATGAACACTGAAGCTTTCTTT. Translating gives CASNLGEMNTEAFF.

The chain carries TRBV3-1 and TRBJ1-5; D is ambiguous. Trimming left V 4 bases short and J 9 bases short, with 13 bases between. The CDR3 consists of 13 residues. CDR1 and CDR2 (germline): LGHDT, YNNKEL (reference sequence). The CDR3 spells CASSPTRKAPQHF. Written as DNA, the CDR3 is TGTGCCAGCAGCCCTACTCGAAAGGCGCCCCAGCATTTT.

V and J are TRBV23-1 and TRBJ2-7, with 11 bases identical to TRBD1. TRBV23-1 falls under the ORF class, with uncertain function. The junction had 1 base not matched to a gene; V was cut back by 5 bases and J by 1 base. This CDR3 region has 14 residues. CDR3: CASSGQGASYEQYV. CDR3 bases: TGCGCCAGCAGTGGACAGGGGGCTTCCTACGAGCAGTACGTC.

The chain joins TRBV19 to TRBJ1-1; no clear D gene. V was trimmed by 6 bases and J by 1 base, leaving 9 bases between them. Germline CDR1 LNHDA, CDR2 SQIVND (reference sequence). The length of the CDR3 is 13 residues. CDR3 sequence: CASRQGGNTEAFF. CDR3 DNA: TGTGCCAGTAGGCAAGGAGGGAACACTGAAGCTTTCTTT. Complete variable domain (other parts from reference TRBV19 and TRBJ1-1): DGGITQSPKYLFRKEGQNVTLSCEQNLNHDAMYWYRQDPGQGLRLIYYSQIVNDFQKGDIAEGYSVSREKKESFPLTVTSAQKNPTAFYLCASRQGGNTEAFFGQGTRLTVV.

The V gene is TRBV7-9, the J gene TRBJ2-3; possibly TRBD2 for D (5 bases). Trimming removed 5 bases at V and 6 bases at J, with 12 bases between. Germline V gives CDR1 SEHNR, CDR2 FQNEAQ (reference sequence). This CDR3 spans 13 amino acids. CDR3: CASSGLAGDTQYF. CDR3 nucleotides: TGTGCCAGCAGCGGGCTAGCCGGGGATACGCAGTATTTT.

The genes are TRBV15 and TRBJ1-2; 7 bases align to TRBD1. Trimming at V came to 0 bases and at J to 2 bases, leaving 3 bases not matched to a gene. This CDR3 comprises 15 residues. Germline values: CDR1 LNHNV, CDR2 YYDKDF (reference sequence). CDR3: CATSREPDRNYGYTF. The CDR3 DNA reads TGTGCCACCAGCAGAGAACCGGACAGGAACTATGGCTACACCTTC.

The rearrangement links TRBV5-6 to TRBJ2-7; D possibly corresponds to TRBD1 (6 bases). CDR3 size: 14 residues. Trimming took off 4 bases at V and 1 base at J, with 12 bases between the two ends. Per the germline V gene, CDR1 is SGHDT and CDR2 is YYEEEE. The CDR3, as DNA: TGTGCCAGCAGCCGAGGGGGTTTTTCCTACGAGCAGTACTTC. This gives the protein CASSRGGFSYEQYF.

The rearrangement joins TRBV29-1 to TRBJ2-3; D is perhaps TRBD1 or TRBD2 (6 bases each). Trimming removed 4 bases from V and 4 bases from J, with 18 bases in between. This CDR3 spans 15 amino acids. The V gene's germline CDR1 is SQVTM and CDR2 ANQGSEA. The CDR3 sequence: CSVVLLGGHADTQYF. CDR3 DNA: TGCAGCGTTGTTCTTTTGGGGGGACACGCAGATACGCAGTATTTT.

This chain joins TRBV4-3 and TRBJ1-2; D is undetermined. The V end lost 0 bases, the J end lost 2 bases, and 7 bases lay between the germline ends. The CDR3 spans 14 residues. Germline values: CDR1 LGHNA, CDR2 YSLEER. Here the CDR3 DNA reads TGCGCCAGCAGCCAAGAAATAAAAAACTATGGCTACACCTTC. Amino acid sequence: CASSQEIKNYGYTF.

This rearrangement joins TRBV7-6 to TRBJ2-5; perhaps TRBD2 as D (6 bases). The CDR3 is 17 residues long. The V end lost 5 bases, the J end lost 5 bases, and 24 bases lay between the germline ends. Germline CDR1 reads SGHVS; CDR2 reads FNYEAQ. The CDR3 protein is CASSPRSGTGGGETQYF. The CDR3 DNA is TGTGCCAGCAGCCCGCGCTCGGGCACCGGTGGGGGGGAGACCCAGTACTTC.

V is TRBV6-2 or TRBV6-3 and J is TRBJ2-3; a weak D match, TRBD2 (6 bases). Germline values: CDR1 MNHEY, CDR2 SVGEGT. Trimming cost V 6 bases and J 8 bases, with 18 bases left between them. The CDR3 runs 14 residues. The CDR3 DNA reads as TGTGCCAGCAGAACCTCCGGGTTCGGGGGTACGCAGTATTTT. Encoded protein: CASRTSGFGGTQYF.

The chain couples TRBV5-6 to TRBJ1-2; 9 bases fit TRBD1. The CDR3 is 16 residues long. Germline CDR1 SGHDT, CDR2 YYEEEE. V was clipped by 4 bases and J by 8 bases; unmatched bases: 15. The CDR3 sequence: CASSGGQGSKQGGYTF. CDR3 bases: TGTGCCAGCAGCGGCGGACAGGGGTCGAAGCAGGGCGGCTACACCTTC.

The V gene is TRBV5-1, the J gene TRBJ2-3; 9 bases are shared with TRBD1. Germline CDR1 is SGHRS and CDR2 is YFSETQ. After removal of 3 bases from V and 3 bases from J, the junction contained 5 bases not matched to a gene. CDR3 length: 15 residues. The CDR3: CASSSAGTGTDTQYF. CDR3 nucleotide sequence: TGCGCCAGCAGCTCTGCCGGGACAGGGACAGATACGCAGTATTTT.